Listed here are 7 T cell receptor beta chains from one sample, sequenced in a study of OX40 agonist ivuxolimab in advanced cancers. Library generation was performed with the immunoSEQ multiplex PCR assay. The immuneACCESS repertoire file appears here via TCRdb, limited to in-frame rearrangements. These files lack a portion of the clones; in checked studies, under half of the deficit traces to unresolved V genes, and the cause of the others is not known. Here the sample has 90,000 to 150,000 clones; 75% to 90% occur a single time. The biggest ten clones account for more than 0.45% of the sample. Sample: CD4+ or CD8+ T cells sorted from blood, taken in a trial of the OX40 agonist ivuxolimab. These receptors were obtained from an adult with an advanced solid tumor such as melanoma, head and neck, liver or kidney cancer.

The rearrangement links TRBV9 to TRBJ1-4, with a weak D call TRBD1 (6 bases). Germline-derived CDR1 and CDR2 are SGDLS and YYNGEE. This CDR3 is built from 16 residues. V lost 3 bases and J 7 bases, leaving 19 bases between the germline ends. This CDR3 reads CASSAHGGPPSEKLFF. CDR3 nucleotides: TGTGCCAGCAGCGCCCACGGGGGGCCCCCCAGTGAAAAACTGTTTTTT. Based on the CDR3 plus reference TRBV9 and TRBJ1-4, the full variable domain is DSGVTQTPKHLITATGQRVTLRCSPRSGDLSVYWYQQSLDQGLQFLIQYYNGEERAKGNILERFSAQQFPDLHSELNLSSLELGDSALYFCASSAHGGPPSEKLFFGSGTQLSVL.

This clone was detected only once. V gene TRBV7-9 combines with J gene TRBJ2-2, with 7 bases lining up with TRBD1. The CDR3 runs to 14 residues. Germline loops: CDR1 SEHNR, CDR2 FQNEAQ (reference sequence). The ends lost 6 bases at V and 7 bases at J; junction bases unmatched: 8. CDR3 loop: CASRTDRVGGELFF. The CDR3 coding sequence is TGTGCCAGCAGAACCGACAGGGTCGGCGGGGAGCTGTTTTTT.

The chain combines TRBV5-4 with TRBJ1-2; weak D call: TRBD1 (5 bases). This CDR3 spans 14 amino acids. Germline CDR1 SGHNT, CDR2 YYREEE (reference sequence). With 6 bases removed from V and 4 bases from J, the gap between germline ends came to 16 bases. CDR3 DNA: TGTGCCAGCACCTCCGGGGCAGTCCCCTATGGCTACACCTTC. It yields the protein CASTSGAVPYGYTF.

The chain employs TRBV21-1 and TRBJ2-3. TRBV21-1 has pseudogene status. The CDR3 has 13 amino acids. In DNA form, the CDR3 reads TGTGCCAGCGGGACCCGGGGAACAGATACGCAGTATTTT. It yields the protein CASGTRGTDTQYF.

The V gene is TRBV11-3, the J gene TRBJ2-7; 7 positions match TRBD2. Germline trimming cut 0 bases from V and 6 bases from J; bases unmatched to any gene: 5. This CDR3 spans 14 amino acids. Germline V gene lookup returns CDR1 SGHNT and CDR2 YENEEA. CDR3 sequence: CASSLEGGGTEQYF. CDR3 coding DNA: TGTGCCAGCAGCTTAGAAGGCGGGGGAACCGAGCAGTACTTC.

This rearrangement joins TRBV19 to TRBJ1-4, with unresolved D. Trimming removed 5 bases at V and 0 bases at J, with 10 bases between. The CDR3 spans 15 residues. Germline-derived CDR1 and CDR2 are LNHDA and SQIVND (reference sequence). CDR3 nucleotides: TGTGCCAGTAGTCCCCGGGCCGCAACTAATGAAAAACTGTTTTTT. Its translation: CASSPRAATNEKLFF.

This clone was seen just once. The V call is TRBV9, the J call TRBJ1-1; 7 nucleotides align to TRBD1. The CDR3 is 15 amino acids. CDR1 is SGDLS and CDR2 is YYNGEE in the germline V gene. J lost 5 bases, V lost 0 bases, and 7 bases had no gene match. This chain's CDR3 is CASSVVGPRGTEAFF. DNA for the CDR3: TGTGCCAGCAGCGTAGTGGGCCCCAGGGGGACTGAAGCTTTCTTT.